This T cell receptor (beta chain) was retrieved from a study of shared clonotypes between healthy human individuals. Only one count was recorded for this clone. A deep-level run was used for the assay. On sorted subsets, replicate PCRs used 150 to 250 ng DNA, or 25,000 to 35,000 T cell genomes. Only in-frame clones appear in the TCRdb table, and some are missing; sequencing was by immunoSEQ multiplex PCR. The profile shows about 1,500,000 clones, approximately 97% of them singletons. V shed 6 bases and J shed 0 bases, with 14 bases lying between them. This CDR3 spans 15 amino acids. Germline CDR1 is SGHRS and CDR2 is YFSETQ.

This TCR came from a man aged 30 to 39 in good health. The rearrangement joins TRBV5-1 to TRBJ2-3; the D gene is possibly TRBD2 (6 bases). Sequenced input: naive CD4+ T cells sorted from blood. Subset in this sample: CD45RA+ positively selected. The CDR3: CASTLPGGSTDTQYF. CDR3 coding DNA: TGCGCCAGCACACTTCCCGGAGGGAGCACAGATACGCAGTATTTT.